This T cell receptor (beta chain) came from a study of T-cell memory formation after mild COVID-19. TCRdb re-derived calls from the 5' RACE reads in MiXCR, one entry per CDR3 protein. The sample holds about 110,000 distinct CDR3 sequences, over 15% seen once. The CDR3 totals 15 residues. Germline V CDR1 and CDR2: SGHRS, YFSETQ. Trimming cost V 3 bases and J 2 bases, with 14 bases left between them. This chain connects TRBV5-1 to TRBJ2-5, with no clear D. This clonotype was sampled from a man aged 18 to 30 who had mild COVID-19 (a few samples of this study predate the infection). Cell type and time point are not known. The specimen was PBMCs or a T cell subset sorted from them (not recorded which). The CDR3 nucleotides are TGCGCCAGCAGCTCCCCGATGGGCTTACAAGAGACCCAGTACTTC. Its protein is CASSSPMGLQETQYF.